The next 3 T cell receptor beta chains were all read from a single sample in a study of T cell responses to AZD1222 COVID-19 vaccine. Clones were read by immunoSEQ multiplex PCR, and TCRdb kept only the in-frame ones, dropping some. The table shows about 180,000 clones, with roughly 94% occurring only once. The sequences come from peripheral blood, collected 28 days after the second AZD1222 dose. These receptors were obtained from an adult who received the AZD1222 COVID-19 vaccine.

The gene calls are TRBV11-3 and TRBJ2-1; no firm D call. The germline CDR1 and CDR2 sequences are SGHNT and YENEEA. This CDR3 is 14 amino acids long. Trimming stripped 0 bases from V and 4 bases from J, with 7 bases between. The CDR3 sequence is CASSLESPYNEQFF. The DNA for the CDR3 is TGTGCCAGCAGCTTAGAATCCCCATACAATGAGCAGTTCTTC.

The rearrangement uses TRBV28 and TRBJ2-2, with TRBD1 matching over 8 bases. J gave up 1 base and V 7 bases, and 5 bases lay outside the gene matches. Germline-derived CDR1 and CDR2 are MDHEN and SYDVKM. There are 15 residues in the CDR3. The CDR3 here is CASNYDRGNTGELFF. The CDR3 DNA is TGTGCCAGCAACTATGACAGGGGGAACACCGGGGAGCTGTTTTTT.

The V and J genes are TRBV9 and TRBJ2-7; the match to TRBD2 covers 11 bases. The trim removed 7 bases at V and 4 bases at J, leaving 7 bases unmatched. CDR1 and CDR2 from the germline V gene are SGDLS and YYNGEE. The CDR3 has 14 residues. CDR3 in amino acids: CASGNSGGVYEQYF. As DNA, the CDR3 is TGTGCCAGCGGAAATAGCGGGGGGGTGTACGAGCAGTACTTC. The entire variable domain, with the rest obtained from reference TRBV9 and TRBJ2-7, is as follows: DSGVTQTPKHLITATGQRVTLRCSPRSGDLSVYWYQQSLDQGLQFLIQYYNGEERAKGNILERFSAQQFPDLHSELNLSSLELGDSALYFCASGNSGGVYEQYFGPGTRLTVT.